This record covers a single T cell receptor beta chain. Its antigen remains undetermined. No quality values exist for individual bases; no much larger clone is one base distant. These data are taken from a study of technical replicates of blood from a few donors (TCRdb year 2017). The library was prepared using the immunoSEQ multiplex PCR assay. Here the immuneACCESS table is served through TCRdb, limited to in-frame sequences with V and J called. Missing clones are a known gap in these copies; in checked studies unresolved V genes cover under half, and the rest lacks a known reason. Here the sample has around 60,000 clones; about 91% occur a single time. The ten largest make up about 4.5% of the sample. Inclusive of the bounding cysteine and phenylalanine, the CDR3 is 13 residues long. Of all the DNA, just the CDR3 is kept, 39 bases in frame from base 1. CDR1 and CDR2 are read off the germline V gene as MNHEY and SVGAGI.

The TCR sequence derives from a human donor in good health. Some clones in this sample may be carry-over from other donors' samples. Sequencing was done on a sample of PBMCs. Here the chain combines TRBV6-5 and TRBJ1-5; the D gene cannot be named for sure. The DNA sequence is given as TGTGGGAGCTCCCGGGAAGAGAATCAGCCCCAGCATTTT. The translation is CGSSREENQPQHF.